This TCR beta chain was recorded in a study of T cell responses to AZD1222 COVID-19 vaccine. Study at large: Second-dose timings of about 4 or about 12 weeks were pooled. Study-level points and caveats: It should be noted that donors were predominantly white British and more often female, and clonal diversity was possibly underestimated. Just six AZD1222 recipients were seropositive at baseline. Nearly half of spike-specific TCRs reportedly go after variant regions that carry no mutations.

V lost 0 bases and J 0 bases, leaving 9 bases between the germline ends. The CDR3 is made up of 15 amino acids. Germline loops: CDR1 GTSNPN, CDR2 SVGIG (reference sequence). Notes on this clone: Its antigen is unidentified.

TCRdb's table, derived via immunoSEQ multiplex PCR, lists solely in-frame clones and lacks some. The sample has around 130,000 clones; about 90% are singletons. The sequence came from an adult in good health. The genes are TRBV30 and TRBJ1-5; no firm D call. The material sequenced was peripheral blood, taken on day 0 of AZD1222 vaccination. The CDR3 spells CAWSVAGNSNQPQHF. Written as DNA, the CDR3 is TGTGCCTGGAGTGTAGCCGGAAATAGCAATCAGCCCCAGCATTTT.